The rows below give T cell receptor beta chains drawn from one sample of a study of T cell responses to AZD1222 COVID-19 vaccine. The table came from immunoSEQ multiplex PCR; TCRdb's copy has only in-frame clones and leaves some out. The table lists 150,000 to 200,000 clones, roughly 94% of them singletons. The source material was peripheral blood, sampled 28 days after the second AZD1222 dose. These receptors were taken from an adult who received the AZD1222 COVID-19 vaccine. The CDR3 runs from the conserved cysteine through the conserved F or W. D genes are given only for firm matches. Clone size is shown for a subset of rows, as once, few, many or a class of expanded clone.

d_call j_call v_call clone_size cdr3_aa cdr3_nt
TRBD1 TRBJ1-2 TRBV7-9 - CASSFGQGYGYTF TGTGCCAGCAGCTTCGGACAGGGGTATGGCTACACCTTC
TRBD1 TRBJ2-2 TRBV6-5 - CATRTGGWNTGELFF TGTGCCACCCGGACAGGGGGCTGGAACACCGGGGAGCTGTTTTTT
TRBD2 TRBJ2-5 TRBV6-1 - CASSAGLEGGLETQYF TGTGCCAGCAGTGCGGGACTAGAAGGAGGTTTGGAGACCCAGTACTTC
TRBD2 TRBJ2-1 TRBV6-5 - CASSTSGTSYNEQFF TGTGCCAGCAGTACTAGCGGGACTTCCTACAATGAGCAGTTCTTC
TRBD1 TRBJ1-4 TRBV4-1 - CASSQTGAATNEKLFF TGCGCCAGCAGCCAAACAGGGGCTGCAACTAATGAAAAACTGTTTTTT
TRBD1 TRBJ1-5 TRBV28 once CASSPGAGTGNQPQHF TGTGCCAGCAGCCCCGGTGCCGGGACAGGGAATCAGCCCCAGCATTTT
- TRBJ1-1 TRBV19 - CASSRGNTEAFF TGTGCCAGTAGTAGAGGGAACACTGAAGCTTTCTTT
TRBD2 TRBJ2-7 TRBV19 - CASSLAGLPSYEQYF TGTGCCAGTAGTTTAGCGGGGCTTCCCTCCTACGAGCAGTACTTC
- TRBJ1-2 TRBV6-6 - CASSPQGLTVANYGYTF TGTGCCAGCAGTCCACAGGGTCTCACTGTAGCTAACTATGGCTACACCTTC
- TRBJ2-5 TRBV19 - CASSIAGRQLQETQYF TGTGCCAGTAGTATAGCGGGACGGCAACTCCAAGAGACCCAGTACTTC
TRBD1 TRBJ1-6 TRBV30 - CAWSIGQGAPPLHF TGTGCCTGGAGTATAGGACAGGGGGCTCCACCCCTCCACTTT
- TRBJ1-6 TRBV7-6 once CASSLQGRENSPLHF TGTGCCAGCAGCTTACAAGGCAGAGAAAATTCACCCCTCCACTTT
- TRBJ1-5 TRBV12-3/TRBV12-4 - CASSPNNQPQHF TGTGCCAGCAGTCCCAACAATCAGCCCCAGCATTTT
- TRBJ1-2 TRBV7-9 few CASSFEREEGYTF TGTGCCAGCAGCTTTGAACGGGAGGAGGGCTACACCTTC
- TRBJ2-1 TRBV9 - CASSAPDGTMLPNEQFF TGTGCCAGCAGCGCACCGGACGGGACAATGCTCCCCAATGAGCAGTTCTTC
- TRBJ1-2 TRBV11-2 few CASSDPGASSSYGYTF TGTGCCAGCAGCGACCCGGGGGCGAGCTCTAGCTATGGCTACACCTTC
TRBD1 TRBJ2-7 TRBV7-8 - CASSSAGTENYEQYF TGTGCCAGCAGCTCAGCCGGGACAGAAAACTACGAGCAGTACTTC
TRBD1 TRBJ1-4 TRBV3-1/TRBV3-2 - CASSQGGGQGATNEKLFF TGTGCCAGCAGCCAAGGAGGAGGACAGGGGGCAACTAATGAAAAACTGTTTTTT
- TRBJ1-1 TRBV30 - CAWTERGGTEAFF TGTGCCTGGACGGAACGGGGGGGCACTGAAGCTTTCTTT
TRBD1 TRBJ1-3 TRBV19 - CASNRGRESGNTIYF TGTGCCAGTAACAGGGGGCGCGAGTCTGGAAACACCATATATTTT
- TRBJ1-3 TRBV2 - CASSDGYTSGNTIYF TGTGCCAGCAGTGATGGGTACACCTCTGGAAACACCATATATTTT
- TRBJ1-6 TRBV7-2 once CASSLLEGINSPLHF TGTGCCAGCAGCTTATTGGAAGGGATTAATTCACCCCTCCACTTT
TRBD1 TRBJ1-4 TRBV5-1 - CASSSAGDSSYEKLFF TGCGCCAGCAGCTCCGCTGGGGACAGTTCCTATGAAAAACTGTTTTTT
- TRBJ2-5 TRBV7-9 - CASSPSTGRPTETQYF TGTGCCAGCAGCCCCTCAACCGGGCGTCCGACAGAGACCCAGTACTTC
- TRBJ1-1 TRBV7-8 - CASSPGSNYAEAFF TGTGCCAGCAGCCCAGGGTCTAATTATGCTGAAGCTTTCTTT